Listed here is a single TCR beta chain. Clones were read by immunoSEQ multiplex PCR, and TCRdb kept only the in-frame ones, dropping some. The table lists some 300,000 clones, about nine tenths of them singletons. The sample originates from a study of blood T cell repertoires in COVID-19. Study context: Sources were T cells, B-cell-depleted T cells, or PBMCs; the material itself was cDNA or gDNA.

CDR1 and CDR2 from the germline V gene are SEHNR and FQNEAQ (reference sequence). CDR3 length equals 14 residues. V dropped 4 bases and J dropped 0 bases, with 10 bases sitting between them. This chain uses TRBV7-9 with TRBJ2-7; D may be TRBD2 (6 bases). Sequencing input: PBMCs or T cells enriched from blood (not recorded which). The TCR was taken from a woman aged 45-65 years who had been exposed to COVID-19. The CDR3 DNA reads as TGTGCCAGCAGCTGGGACGGGAGCTCCTACGAGCAGTACTTC. It codes for CASSWDGSSYEQYF.